Each of the 24 T cell receptor beta chains below was sequenced from the same sample in a study of blood T cell repertoires in COVID-19. TCRdb's copy holds only in-frame clones and misses some; the assay was immunoSEQ multiplex PCR. Of some 350,000 clones in the sample, 80% to 90% were seen once. The sample was peripheral blood. The receptors originated from a woman in her twenties or thirties with COVID-19, enrolled during active disease.

The CDR3 here is CASSSRQIATNEKLFF. CDR3 DNA sequence: TGTGCCAGCAGTTCCCGACAGATAGCAACTAATGAAAAACTGTTTTTT. This sequence joins TRBV27 and TRBJ1-4; tentative D call: TRBD1 (5 bases). In germline, CDR1 is MNHEY, CDR2 SMNVEV (reference sequence). V was trimmed by 4 bases and J by 0 bases, leaving 12 bases between them. The CDR3 has 16 residues.

In regard to this clone: Additional DNA sequences in this sample encode the identical CDR3. This sequence joins TRBV10-3 and TRBJ1-1, with D tentatively TRBD1 (5 bases). The germline V gene has CDR1 ENHRY and CDR2 SYGVKD. V lost 5 bases to trimming and J lost 6 bases, with 10 bases between them. The CDR3 covers 12 residues. The CDR3, as DNA: TGTGCCATCAGTCCCGGGGGTCCTGAAGCTTTCTTT. This translates into CAISPGGPEAFF.

DNA of the CDR3: TGCGCCAGCAGCCAAGAACTGGGCAGGGTTACGGCTGGCTACACCTTC. Translation: CASSQELGRVTAGYTF. The V and J genes are TRBV4-3 and TRBJ1-2, with D possibly matching TRBD1 (5 bases). The CDR3 has 16 residues. Germline assignment: CDR1 LGHNA and CDR2 YSLEER. V was shortened by 0 bases and J by 7 bases, with 18 bases between the two germline ends.

This sequence joins TRBV27 and TRBJ2-5; D perhaps matches TRBD1 (6 bases). V lost 0 bases to trimming and J lost 1 base, with 12 bases between them. Germline assignment: CDR1 MNHEY and CDR2 SMNVEV (reference sequence). The length of the CDR3 is 16 residues. CDR3: CASSLSVRGGQETQYF. The CDR3 coding sequence is TGTGCCAGCAGTTTATCCGTCAGGGGCGGCCAAGAGACCCAGTACTTC.

CDR3 in amino acids: CASSQGYTNTEAFF. DNA for the CDR3: TGCGCCAGCAGCCAAGGGTACACCAACACTGAAGCTTTCTTT. The chain couples TRBV4-1 to TRBJ1-1; D uncertain. The V gene lost 1 base and the J gene lost 2 bases, with 8 bases spanning the gap. Germline-derived CDR1 and CDR2 are MGHRA and YSYEKL. This CDR3 has 14 amino acids.

This clone was seen only a few times. V gene TRBV7-9 combines with J gene TRBJ1-5, with D unclear. Per germline, CDR1 SEHNR and CDR2 FQNEAQ (reference sequence). This CDR3 region has 15 residues. The V and J ends lost 7 bases and 2 bases respectively, with 15 bases between them. The CDR3 region is CASTPTGGGNQPQHF. CDR3 DNA sequence: TGTGCCAGCACCCCGACCGGCGGGGGCAATCAGCCCCAGCATTTT.

The chain uses TRBV12-3 or TRBV12-4 and TRBJ2-5; D possibly corresponds to TRBD2 (5 bases). V gave up 5 bases and J gave up 5 bases, with 9 bases separating them. The CDR3 covers 12 residues. The CDR3 coding sequence is TGTGCCAGCAGTGCCCGAGGGGAGACCCAGTACTTC. The encoded protein is CASSARGETQYF.

The chain employs TRBV11-3 and TRBJ1-1; TRBD1 matches 7 bases. The germline V gene has CDR1 SGHNT and CDR2 YENEEA. This CDR3 contains 13 residues. V lost 5 bases and J lost 4; bases outside the gene matches: 4. CDR3 in amino acids: CASSRQGVTEAFF. CDR3 bases: TGTGCCAGCAGCAGACAGGGCGTCACTGAAGCTTTCTTT.

The chain recombines TRBV4-1 with TRBJ2-7, with D perhaps TRBD1 (7 bases). V was clipped by 4 bases and J by 0 bases, with 16 bases between them. Germline V CDR1 and CDR2: MGHRA, YSYEKL. This CDR3 region has 16 residues. This CDR3 is CASSPPGGGSSYEQYF. The CDR3, as DNA: TGCGCCAGCAGCCCGCCTGGAGGGGGCTCCTCCTACGAGCAGTACTTC.

The J gene is TRBJ2-3, the V gene TRBV6-2 or TRBV6-3; a weak D match, TRBD2 (5 bases). V was trimmed by 6 bases and J by 4 bases, leaving 17 bases between them. Germline lookup yields CDR1 MNHEY and CDR2 SVGEGT. The CDR3 loop spans 15 amino acids. CDR3: CASSTTDGKADTQYF. CDR3 coding DNA: TGTGCCAGCAGCACAACGGACGGGAAGGCAGATACGCAGTATTTT.

The chain uses TRBV27 and TRBJ1-1, with 11 bases fitting TRBD1. J gave up 5 bases and V 4 bases, and 0 bases lay outside the gene matches. The length of the CDR3 is 13 residues. Germline-derived CDR1 and CDR2 are MNHEY and SMNVEV (reference sequence). CDR3 amino acids: CASSWDRGTEAFF. The CDR3 region has the DNA TGTGCCAGCAGTTGGGACAGGGGGACTGAAGCTTTCTTT.

The CDR3 region has the DNA TGTGCCATCAGGACGACTGCTAGCGGGGGATACAATGAGCAGTTCTTC. It translates to CAIRTTASGGYNEQFF. V gene TRBV10-3 combines with J gene TRBJ2-1; TRBD2 aligns across 10 bases. The trim removed 6 bases at V and 4 bases at J, leaving 9 bases unmatched. The CDR3 contains 16 residues. Germline CDR1 and CDR2: ENHRY and SYGVKD.

For this clone: Other DNA sequences in this specimen translate into the identical CDR3. The chain joins TRBV19 to TRBJ1-1; D gene ambiguous. The CDR3 is made up of 13 amino acids. V lost 1 base, J lost 1 base, and 4 bases lay in between. Germline-derived CDR1 and CDR2 are LNHDA and SQIVND (reference sequence). The CDR3 bases are TGTGCCAGTAGTATAGGGCCGAACACTGAAGCTTTCTTT. Encoded protein: CASSIGPNTEAFF.

The rearrangement joins TRBV3-1 (or the pseudogene TRBV3-2) to TRBJ2-3; 9 nucleotides agree with TRBD1. CDR1 is LGHDT, CDR2 YNNKEL, per germline (reference sequence). J lost 1 base, V lost 0 bases, and 5 bases had no gene match. The CDR3 loop spans 17 amino acids. This CDR3 reads CASSQEQGAQGTDTQYF. CDR3 nucleotides: TGTGCCAGCAGCCAAGAACAGGGGGCGCAGGGCACAGATACGCAGTATTTT.

The J gene is TRBJ1-6, the V gene TRBV4-1; a possible D gene is TRBD1 (5 bases). This CDR3 spans 12 amino acids. V gave up 1 base and J gave up 16 bases, with 11 bases separating them. Germline values: CDR1 MGHRA, CDR2 YSYEKL. This CDR3 reads CASSQVQAELHF. Written as DNA, the CDR3 is TGCGCCAGCAGCCAAGTACAGGCCGAACTCCACTTT.

This clone was observed a single time. The V gene is TRBV6-2 or TRBV6-3, the J gene TRBJ1-1; 10 bases line up with TRBD1. The CDR3 runs to 16 residues. V trimming: 0 bases; J trimming: 1 base; junction bases outside the gene matches: 2. Germline CDR1 reads MNHEY; CDR2 reads SVGEGT. The CDR3 spells CASSYSRTGGNTEAFF. Written as DNA, the CDR3 is TGTGCCAGCAGTTACTCCCGGACAGGGGGGAACACTGAAGCTTTCTTT.

V gene TRBV7-2 combines with J gene TRBJ1-2; D is unclear. V was clipped by 0 bases and J by 0 bases, with 8 bases between them. The CDR3 loop spans 15 amino acids. Per germline, CDR1 SGHTA and CDR2 FQGNSA. The CDR3, as DNA: TGTGCCAGCAGCTTAGCAGCTTCAACTAACTATGGCTACACCTTC. It translates to CASSLAASTNYGYTF. The whole variable domain, filled in from reference TRBV7-2 and TRBJ1-2, reads GAGVSQSPSNKVTEKGKDVELRCDPISGHTALYWYRQSLGQGLEFLIYFQGNSAPDKSGLPSDRFSAERTGGSVSTLTIQRTQQEDSAVYLCASSLAASTNYGYTFGSGTRLTVV.

On this clone: Relative to the germline gene, one junction end is altered; a read error may explain this. This chain connects TRBV20-1 to TRBJ1-1; D call uncertain. This CDR3 has 9 residues. CDR1 and CDR2 (germline): DFQATT, SNEGSKA (reference sequence). CDR3 protein: CSARDHIYF. The DNA of the CDR3 is TGCAGTGCGAGAGACCATATCTACTTT.

J is TRBJ1-1 and V is TRBV7-2; TRBD1 aligns across 7 bases. The CDR3 sequence is 15 residues long. Trimming removed 2 bases from V and 8 bases from J; junction bases left unmatched: 11. CDR1 and CDR2 from the germline V gene are SGHTA and FQGNSA. DNA of the CDR3: TGTGCCAGCAGCTTATACGGGGTAGACAGGGAGGAAGCTTTCTTT. Amino acid sequence: CASSLYGVDREEAFF. The full variable domain, its missing parts supplied by reference TRBV7-2 and TRBJ1-1, is GAGVSQSPSNKVTEKGKDVELRCDPISGHTALYWYRQSLGQGLEFLIYFQGNSAPDKSGLPSDRFSAERTGGSVSTLTIQRTQQEDSAVYLCASSLYGVDREEAFFGQGTRLTVV.

CDR3 in amino acids: CASSSGQVNEQFF. The CDR3 DNA is TGTGCCAGCAGTTCGGGACAGGTGAATGAGCAGTTCTTC. The chain recombines TRBV2 with TRBJ2-1; 8 bases match TRBD1. CDR1 is SNHLY, CDR2 FYNNEI, per germline. The CDR3 runs to 13 residues. The junction had 4 bases not matched to a gene; V was cut back by 5 bases and J by 7 bases. The full variable domain, with the rest looked up from reference TRBV2 and TRBJ2-1, is EPEVTQTPSHQVTQMGQEVILRCVPISNHLYFYWYRQILGQKVEFLVSFYNNEISEKSEIFDDQFSVERPDGSNFTLKIRSTKLEDSAMYFCASSSGQVNEQFFGPGTRLTVL.

The chain carries TRBV10-2 and TRBJ1-2; D is possibly TRBD1 (6 bases). This CDR3 is built from 12 residues. V lost 6 bases to trimming and J lost 4 bases, with 9 bases between them. CDR1 and CDR2 from the germline V gene are WSHSY and SAAADI. CDR3 loop: CASRGGLYGYTF. The DNA of the CDR3 is TGCGCCAGCAGGGGGGGGCTCTATGGCTACACCTTC.

CDR3 coding DNA: TGTGCCAGCAGCCCGCGACAGGGAGGAGACACTGAAGCTTTCTTT. It encodes CASSPRQGGDTEAFF. This chain connects TRBV7-2 to TRBJ1-1, with 7 bases fitting TRBD1. Germline trimming cut 5 bases from V and 3 bases from J; bases unmatched to any gene: 9. This CDR3 contains 15 residues. Germline CDR1 and CDR2: SGHTA and FQGNSA.

This clone was found a few times. The rearrangement uses TRBV5-6 and TRBJ2-1; 10 nucleotides align to TRBD2. The V gene end was trimmed by 3 bases and the J gene end by 6 bases; junction bases not matched to a gene: 6. Per the germline V gene, CDR1 is SGHDT and CDR2 is YYEEEE. The CDR3 has 15 residues. The DNA for the CDR3 is TGTGCCAGCAGCTCAGTAGCGGGAGGTATCAATGAGCAGTTCTTC. As protein: CASSSVAGGINEQFF.

The chain couples TRBV19 to TRBJ2-7, with D tentatively TRBD2 (7 bases). Germline lookup yields CDR1 LNHDA and CDR2 SQIVND (reference sequence). The V end lost 4 bases, the J end lost 4 bases, and 20 bases lay between the germline ends. CDR3 size: 16 residues. Here the CDR3 reads CASSSPGGGSVYEQYF. CDR3 nucleotide sequence: TGTGCCAGTAGTAGCCCTGGCGGGGGCTCCGTTTACGAGCAGTACTTC.